The clone carrying this T cell receptor (beta chain) was seen a handful of times. The antigen is not known. This record belongs to a study of a mutant IDH1 vaccine in newly diagnosed glioma. Study-wide background: Treated patients had a mean age of about 40 years and an approximately 62% male, 37.5% female split. Patients arrived already treated with radiotherapy, temozolomide, or both, most having had both.

Overall study findings and caveats: Pseudoprogression appeared unlinked to shifts in leading peripheral T cell clonotypes. The vaccine induced immune responses, and these occurred in roughly 95% of patients.

Only in-frame clones appear in the TCRdb table, and some are missing; sequencing was by immunoSEQ multiplex PCR. The data contain about 96,000 clones, around 80% of them singletons. The sample's time point: baseline, week 1 (first vaccination visit). Indicated treatment: pre-vaccination baseline after standard-of-care therapy. There are 14 residues in the CDR3. The germline gives CDR1 LNHDA, CDR2 SQIVND (reference sequence). Deletions cut 10 bases from V and 10 bases from J, with 23 bases between. The chain uses TRBV19 and TRBJ2-1; tentatively, D is TRBD1 or TRBD2 (5 bases each). Sequencing used PBMCs, obtained from a glioma patient treated with radiotherapy, temozolomide or both. The TCR originated in a man aged 40-50 years with glioma. The chain's CDR3 is CAMRPGPVRGEQFF. The CDR3 DNA reads TGTGCCATGCGACCGGGGCCTGTACGTGGGGAGCAGTTCTTC.